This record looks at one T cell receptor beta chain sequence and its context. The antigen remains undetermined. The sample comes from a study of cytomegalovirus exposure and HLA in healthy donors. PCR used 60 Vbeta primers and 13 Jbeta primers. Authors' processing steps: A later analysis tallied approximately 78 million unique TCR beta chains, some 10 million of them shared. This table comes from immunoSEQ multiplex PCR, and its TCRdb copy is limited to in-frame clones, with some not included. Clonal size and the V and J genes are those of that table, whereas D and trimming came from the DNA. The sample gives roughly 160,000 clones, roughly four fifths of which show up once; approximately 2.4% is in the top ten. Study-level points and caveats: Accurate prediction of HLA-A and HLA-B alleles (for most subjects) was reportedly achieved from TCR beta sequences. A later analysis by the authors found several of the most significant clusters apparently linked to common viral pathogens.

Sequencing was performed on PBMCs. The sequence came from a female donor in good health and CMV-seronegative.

The chain's CDR3 is CASSLAKTGVKETQYF. CDR3 DNA sequence: TGTGCCAGCAGCTTAGCGAAGACAGGAGTAAAAGAGACCCAGTACTTC. The genes are TRBV7-2 and TRBJ2-5, with D maybe TRBD1 (6 bases). The CDR3 extends over 16 amino acids. The germline gives CDR1 SGHTA, CDR2 FQGNSA. V gave up 0 bases and J gave up 3 bases, with 14 bases separating them. The entire variable domain, with the rest obtained from reference TRBV7-2 and TRBJ2-5, is as follows: GAGVSQSPSNKVTEKGKDVELRCDPISGHTALYWYRQSLGQGLEFLIYFQGNSAPDKSGLPSDRFSAERTGGSVSTLTIQRTQQEDSAVYLCASSLAKTGVKETQYFGPGTRLLVL.